These T cell receptor beta chains were read from a single sample in a study of T cell repertoires in ileal Crohn's disease. Measured with immunoSEQ multiplex PCR; TCRdb has only the in-frame clones, and not every one. The repertoire holds about 4,800 clones, roughly 91% seen once, with 4.4% in the top ten. Specimen: ileal tissue. All receptors derive from an adult with Crohn's disease. Each CDR3 is given without its conserved first and last residue. Each record gives: V gene, D gene, clone size, CDR3 protein. The D gene is left open where the match is weak. Clone size appears in some rows only: once, few, many, or a class for an expanded clone.

>TRBV30|.|.
ASRDRYSNQPQH
>TRBV6-1|.|.
ASRPHGVGEQY
>TRBV7-9|.|.
ASSLELSQEETQY
>TRBV4-3|TRBD2|.
ASSQDVAGDAGELF
>TRBV11-2|.|.
ASTRTTNEQF
>TRBV19|.|.
ASAGGYEQY
>TRBV7-2|.|.
ASSLMTIGGEQY
>TRBV7-9|TRBD1|few
ASSSTDRGPYEQY
>TRBV7-2|TRBD1|.
ASSLDTGGAGYGYT
>TRBV6-5|TRBD2|once
ASRSGLAGNSEQF
>TRBV11-2|.|.
ASRPGPSTDTQY
>TRBV18|.|.
ASSPENYGYT
>TRBV6-6|TRBD1|.
ASREQGASGNTIY
>TRBV7-7|.|.
ASSLGATNTGELF
>TRBV4-3|.|.
ASSQVIESGELF
>TRBV11-2|.|.
ASSFSGARGYGYT
>TRBV18|TRBD2|.
ASSPRTSGTSYNEQF
>TRBV7-9|.|.
ASTRLRTFDSGELF
>TRBV5-1|.|.
ASSGTGLDTGELF
>TRBV18|.|.
ASSPLNRERGTQY
>TRBV10-3|.|.
AISGEVPANTGELF
>TRBV7-9|.|.
ASRRSGAQETQY
>TRBV7-2|.|.
ASSSPLETQY
>TRBV7-9|.|.
ASSPRGGRAETF
>TRBV7-2|.|.
ASSRREGLGTEQY
>TRBV7-2|.|.
ASSLTIAASVIGRNEQF
>TRBV7-2|TRBD2|.
ASSLRSGGLYNEQF
>TRBV25-1|.|few
ASSWGTGANVLT
>TRBV5-1|.|.
ASSLAGLSYEQY
>TRBV7-3|TRBD2|.
ASSSGTSGEAGANVLT
>TRBV7-2|.|few
ASSLAGRGASTDTQY